This TCR beta chain was sequenced in a study of cytomegalovirus exposure and HLA in healthy donors. The study ran its PCR with 60 Vbeta and 13 Jbeta primers. Method: immunoSEQ multiplex PCR; TCRdb's copy keeps in-frame clones and lacks some. Among about 89,000 clones listed, approximately 63% were seen once. CDR3 length equals 13 residues. Germline CDR1 and CDR2: SEHNR and FQNEAQ (reference sequence). V was cut by 5 bases and J by 5 bases, with 12 bases left in between. This clone showed up just once. Its antigen is unknown. The same CDR3 can be traced to other DNA sequences in this sample. The study, taken as a whole, reports: The productive fraction for most TCR beta V segments was about 90% or about 30% in an earlier analysis. Among immune exposure information, only CMV serostatus was available. Follow-up analysis later connected one missense variant in DCLRE1C with trimming of TCR beta V- and J-genes.

This TCR was sampled from a woman aged 30 to 39 in good health and CMV-seronegative. The sample comprised PBMCs. The V and J genes are TRBV7-9 and TRBJ1-1; a weak D match, TRBD1 (6 bases). CDR3 region: CASSPQGNTEAFF. The CDR3 nucleotides read TGTGCCAGCAGCCCACAGGGAAATACTGAAGCTTTCTTT.